This T cell receptor beta chain comes out of a study of response to subunit inactivated influenza vaccine. Remarks on this clonotype: The antigen is not known.

TCRdb recomputed calls from the RT-PCR reads with MiXCR, one row per CDR3 protein. The repertoire holds 450,000 to 600,000 distinct CDR3 sequences, with about 15% as singletons. Study-wide points: There was a suggestion from the authors that each seasonal influenza vaccination recruits few new T cells.

The CDR3 is 13 residues long. The germline gives CDR1 SEHNR, CDR2 FQNEAQ (reference sequence). Trimming took 2 bases from V and 7 from J, leaving 11 bases between them. The genes are TRBV7-9 and TRBJ1-2, with D perhaps matching TRBD1 (6 bases). The sample consisted of CD4+ T cells sorted from PBMCs, taken less than 30 months after vaccination. This TCR was recovered from a man between 45 and 75 years old who received an inactivated influenza vaccine. CDR3: CASSLHRDGGYTF. CDR3 nucleotides: TGTGCCAGCAGCTTACACAGGGACGGTGGCTACACCTTC. The variable domain in full, completed from reference TRBV7-9 and TRBJ1-2, reads DTGVSQNPRHKITKRGQNVTFRCDPISEHNRLYWYRQTLGQGPEFLTYFQNEAQLEKSRLLSDRFSAERPKGSFSTLEIQRTEQGDSAMYLCASSLHRDGGYTFGSGTRLTVV.